Listed here is a single TCR beta chain. Germline V CDR1 and CDR2: SNHLY, FYNNEI. The CDR3 covers 16 residues. Trimming at V came to 1 base and at J to 10 bases, leaving 12 bases not matched to a gene. The sample belongs to a study of control samples from healthy donors and cancer patients. Clones were read by immunoSEQ multiplex PCR, and TCRdb kept only the in-frame ones, dropping some. The data contain about 110,000 clones, 90% of them singletons. The receptor's source is a human donor in good health. The donor label of this sample is uncertain. The sequencing input was blood. V is TRBV2 and J is TRBJ1-4; TRBD1 agrees at 7 bases. CDR3 protein: CASSEGMTVTGVKLFF. CDR3 bases: TGTGCCAGCAGTGAAGGAATGACCGTTACAGGGGTAAAACTGTTTTTT.